These 5 T cell receptor beta chains share one sample of origin, sequenced in a study of blood T cell repertoires in COVID-19. The assay was immunoSEQ multiplex PCR, and TCRdb's table has in-frame clones only and misses some. The table has 110,000 to 150,000 clones, around nine tenths seen once. Sequencing used peripheral blood. The receptors here all came from a human donor in a cohort sampled during active COVID-19.

The J gene is TRBJ1-2, the V gene TRBV19; maybe TRBD1 (5 bases). The CDR3 has 14 amino acids. Deletions cut 4 bases from V and 0 bases from J, with 9 bases between. In germline, CDR1 is LNHDA, CDR2 SQIVND (reference sequence). The CDR3 loop is CASSTPGTNYGYTF. As DNA, the CDR3 is TGTGCCAGTAGTACCCCAGGGACTAACTATGGCTACACCTTC.

The chain combines TRBV5-5 with TRBJ2-3, with D perhaps matching TRBD2 (5 bases). Looked up from germline, CDR1 is SGHKS and CDR2 is YYEKEE (reference sequence). This CDR3 spans 15 amino acids. Trimming took off 4 bases at V and 0 bases at J, with 12 bases between the two ends. CDR3 sequence: CASSPNPGSTDTQYF. CDR3 coding DNA: TGTGCCAGCAGCCCCAATCCGGGGAGCACAGATACGCAGTATTTT.

V usage is TRBV6-2 or TRBV6-3 and J usage is TRBJ2-5; TRBD2 is a possible D gene (7 bases). The CDR3 sequence is 16 residues long. Per the germline V gene, CDR1 is MNHEY and CDR2 is SVGEGT. The V gene lost 2 bases and the J gene lost 2 bases, with 15 bases spanning the gap. CDR3 residues: CASSYHWGRGQETQYF. CDR3 DNA sequence: TGTGCCAGCAGTTACCACTGGGGGCGGGGGCAAGAGACCCAGTACTTC.

This clone was seen a single time. The chain uses TRBV7-9 and TRBJ2-3; TRBD2 might be the D (5 bases). CDR3 length equals 13 residues. Germline V gene sequence: CDR1 SEHNR, CDR2 FQNEAQ (reference sequence). With 5 bases removed from V and 1 base from J, the gap between germline ends came to 7 bases. The DNA for the CDR3 is TGTGCCAGCAGCCGGGATGGCACAGATACGCAGTATTTT. Translated, it gives CASSRDGTDTQYF.

CDR3 region: CASSLGLQGNYEQYF. The CDR3 DNA is TGTGCCAGCAGCTTGGGTTTGCAGGGTAATTACGAGCAGTACTTC. The chain is built from TRBV5-8 and TRBJ2-7; D perhaps matches TRBD1 (5 bases). This CDR3 comprises 15 residues. Trimming took off 0 bases at V and 4 bases at J, with 14 bases between the two ends. Germline lookup yields CDR1 SGHTS and CDR2 YDEGEE.